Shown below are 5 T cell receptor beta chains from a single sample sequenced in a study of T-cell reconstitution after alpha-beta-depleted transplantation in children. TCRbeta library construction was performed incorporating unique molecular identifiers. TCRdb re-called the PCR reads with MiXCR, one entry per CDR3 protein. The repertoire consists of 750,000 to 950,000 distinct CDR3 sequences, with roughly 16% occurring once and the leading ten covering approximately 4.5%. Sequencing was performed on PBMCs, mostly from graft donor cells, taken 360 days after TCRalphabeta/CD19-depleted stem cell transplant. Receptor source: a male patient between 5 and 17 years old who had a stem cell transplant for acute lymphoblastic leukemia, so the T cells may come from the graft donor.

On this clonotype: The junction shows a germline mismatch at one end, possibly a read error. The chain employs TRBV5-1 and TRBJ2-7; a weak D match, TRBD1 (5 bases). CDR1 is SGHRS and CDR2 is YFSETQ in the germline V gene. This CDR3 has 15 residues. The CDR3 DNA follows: TGCGCCAGCAGGGCTACAGGCGGCGACCCCTACGCGCAGTACTTC. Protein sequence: CASRATGGDPYAQYF. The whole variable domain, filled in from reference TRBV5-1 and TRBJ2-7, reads KAGVTQTPRYLIKTRGQQVTLSCSPISGHRSVSWYQQTPGQGLQFLFEYFSETQRNKGNFPGRFSGRQFSNSRSEMNVSTLELGDSALYLCASRATGGDPYAQYFGPGTRLTVT.

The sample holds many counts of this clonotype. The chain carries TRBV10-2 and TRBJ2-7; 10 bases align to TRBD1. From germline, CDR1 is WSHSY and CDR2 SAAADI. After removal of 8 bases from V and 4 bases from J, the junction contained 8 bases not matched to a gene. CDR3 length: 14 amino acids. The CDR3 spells CASRRDRGGYEQYF. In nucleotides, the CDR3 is TGCGCCAGCCGACGGGACAGGGGAGGGTACGAGCAGTACTTC.

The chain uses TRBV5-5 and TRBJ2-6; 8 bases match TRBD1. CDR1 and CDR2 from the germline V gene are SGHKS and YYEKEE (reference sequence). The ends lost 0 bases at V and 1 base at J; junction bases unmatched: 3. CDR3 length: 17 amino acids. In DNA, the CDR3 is TGTGCCAGCAGCTTGGGGACAGGGAAATCTGGGGCCAACGTCCTGACTTTC. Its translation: CASSLGTGKSGANVLTF.

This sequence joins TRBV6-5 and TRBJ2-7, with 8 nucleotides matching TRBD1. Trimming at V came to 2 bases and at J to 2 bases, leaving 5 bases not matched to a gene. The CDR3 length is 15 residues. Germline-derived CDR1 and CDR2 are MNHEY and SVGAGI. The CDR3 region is CASSYGQGRPYEQYF. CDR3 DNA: TGTGCCAGCAGTTACGGACAGGGTAGGCCCTACGAGCAGTACTTC.

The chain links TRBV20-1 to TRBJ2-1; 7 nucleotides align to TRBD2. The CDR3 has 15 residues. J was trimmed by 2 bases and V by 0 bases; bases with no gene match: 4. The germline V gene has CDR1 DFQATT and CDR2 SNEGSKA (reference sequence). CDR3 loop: CSARERAGAYNEQFF. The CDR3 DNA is TGCAGTGCTAGAGAGAGGGCGGGAGCCTACAATGAGCAGTTCTTC.